Each of the 15 T cell receptor beta chains below was sequenced from the same sample in a study of shared clonotypes between healthy human individuals. Clones were sequenced by immunoSEQ multiplex PCR, and TCRdb holds only the in-frame ones, with some missing. Here the sample spans 1.4 million to 1.5 million clones, roughly 96% being singletons. Source material: naive CD4+ T cells sorted from blood. Specified subset: CD45RA+ positively selected. These receptors were obtained from a man aged 25 to 40 in good health.

The rearrangement links TRBV9 to TRBJ1-4; D is perhaps TRBD1 (5 bases). CDR1 and CDR2 (germline): SGDLS, YYNGEE. V lost 2 bases to trimming and J lost 6 bases, with 11 bases between them. The length of the CDR3 is 14 residues. In nucleotides, the CDR3 is TGTGCCAGCAGCGTCGACAGCTTTTATGAAAAACTGTTTTTT. This translates into CASSVDSFYEKLFF. Full variable domain (remainder filled in from reference TRBV9 and TRBJ1-4): DSGVTQTPKHLITATGQRVTLRCSPRSGDLSVYWYQQSLDQGLQFLIQYYNGEERAKGNILERFSAQQFPDLHSELNLSSLELGDSALYFCASSVDSFYEKLFFGSGTQLSVL.

DNA for the CDR3: TGTGCCAGCAGTGCCCTCTGGGGGAGAGAGACCCAGTACTTC. Protein sequence: CASSALWGRETQYF. The chain couples TRBV28 to TRBJ2-5; D may match TRBD1 or TRBD2 (5 bases each). This CDR3 is built from 14 residues. From germline, CDR1 is MDHEN and CDR2 SYDVKM. V gave up 5 bases and J gave up 4 bases, with 14 bases separating them.

The gene calls are TRBV29-1 and TRBJ2-1; tentative D call: TRBD1 (5 bases). V lost 7 bases and J lost 3, with 10 bases in between. Germline CDR1 is SQVTM and CDR2 is ANQGSEA. The CDR3 is 12 residues long. CDR3 nucleotide sequence: TGCAGCGCTGATGGACACTACAATGAGCAGTTCTTC. This sequence encodes CSADGHYNEQFF.

The V and J genes are TRBV9 and TRBJ2-2; D may be TRBD1 (6 bases). This CDR3 has 14 amino acids. Germline CDR1 reads SGDLS; CDR2 reads YYNGEE. V lost 7 bases and J 1 base, leaving 11 bases between the germline ends. The CDR3 sequence: CASGSTGNTGELFF. In DNA form, the CDR3 reads TGTGCCAGCGGGTCGACAGGGAACACCGGGGAGCTGTTTTTT. The full variable domain, with the rest looked up from reference TRBV9 and TRBJ2-2, is DSGVTQTPKHLITATGQRVTLRCSPRSGDLSVYWYQQSLDQGLQFLIQYYNGEERAKGNILERFSAQQFPDLHSELNLSSLELGDSALYFCASGSTGNTGELFFGEGSRLTVL.

The rearrangement links TRBV6-1 to TRBJ2-3, with a weak D call TRBD2 (6 bases). Between the trimmed V and J ends, which lost 7 bases and 2 bases, there was a span of 10 bases. Germline loops: CDR1 MNHNS, CDR2 SASEGT. CDR3 length equals 13 residues. The CDR3 spells CASMAGTTDTQYF. The DNA of the CDR3 is TGTGCCAGCATGGCGGGAACCACAGATACGCAGTATTTT.

V and J are TRBV10-3 and TRBJ1-2, with TRBD1 identical over 9 bases. V shed 7 bases and J 3 bases; nucleotides not matched to a gene: 3. CDR1 ENHRY and CDR2 SYGVKD come from the germline V gene. The CDR3 is made up of 13 amino acids. The CDR3 reads CAITGQGDYGYTF. The CDR3 DNA reads as TGTGCCATCACGGGACAGGGAGACTATGGCTACACCTTC.

The chain couples TRBV7-6 to TRBJ2-7, with TRBD1 matching over 9 bases. This CDR3 comprises 19 residues. V dropped 5 bases and J dropped 4; count of bases not matched to a gene: 21. The V gene's germline CDR1 is SGHVS and CDR2 FNYEAQ. As DNA, the CDR3 is TGTGCCAGCAGCCGAACTCCCGCAGGAGCGGGACAGGGACGTTACGAGCAGTACTTC. It codes for CASSRTPAGAGQGRYEQYF.

This rearrangement joins TRBV28 to TRBJ2-1; 8 nucleotides match TRBD2. CDR3 size: 16 residues. Losses at the gene ends were 2 bases for V and 5 bases for J; bases not matched to a gene: 8. Germline V gene lookup returns CDR1 MDHEN and CDR2 SYDVKM. CDR3 sequence (DNA): TGTGCCAGCAGTTTACTCCTGGCGGGAGGAGACAATGAGCAGTTCTTC. The encoded protein is CASSLLLAGGDNEQFF.

The V and J genes are TRBV28 and TRBJ2-1; TRBD2 matches 9 bases. CDR3 length: 16 residues. V shed 8 bases and J 4 bases; nucleotides not matched to a gene: 12. CDR1 and CDR2 from the germline V gene are MDHEN and SYDVKM. Written as DNA, the CDR3 is TGTGCCAGCCATGAGGCTAGCGGGACTAGTTACAATGAGCAGTTCTTC. This codes for CASHEASGTSYNEQFF.

J is TRBJ2-1 and V is TRBV7-2; D is unresolved. V lost 1 base to trimming and J lost 4 bases, with 8 bases between them. CDR3 size: 14 residues. The germline gives CDR1 SGHTA, CDR2 FQGNSA. The CDR3 bases are TGTGCCAGCAGCTTAGTCCCCCGATACAATGAGCAGTTCTTC. Translating gives CASSLVPRYNEQFF.

This rearrangement joins TRBV11-2 to TRBJ2-2, with D tentatively TRBD2 (6 bases). V was clipped by 2 bases and J by 6 bases, with 13 bases between them. The length of the CDR3 is 15 residues. CDR1 and CDR2 from the germline V gene are SGHAT and FQNNGV. In nucleotides, the CDR3 is TGTGCCAGCAGCTTATTAACGGGAGTGTCCGGGGAGCTGTTTTTT. It is translated as CASSLLTGVSGELFF.

Of note for this clone: The sample holds other DNA sequences that translate to the same CDR3. The chain recombines TRBV5-1 with TRBJ2-7, with TRBD2 matching 8 bases. Germline CDR1 and CDR2: SGHRS and YFSETQ. The CDR3 length is 14 residues. J lost 3 bases, V lost 2 bases, and 4 bases had no gene match. The CDR3 protein is CASSFSGTNYEQYF. CDR3 sequence (DNA): TGCGCCAGCAGCTTTAGCGGGACTAACTACGAGCAGTACTTC.

In its sample, this clone was seen once. The chain links TRBV21-1 to TRBJ2-7; the table gives TRBD2 as D, unverified against the DNA. TRBV21-1 is assigned pseudogene status. This CDR3 spans 13 amino acids. The CDR3 DNA follows: TGTGCCAGCAGTTGCCCTAGGTCCTACGAGCAGTACTTC. The encoded protein is CASSCPRSYEQYF.

The V call is TRBV7-3, the J call TRBJ2-1; TRBD2 aligns across 14 bases. The CDR3 has 15 residues. Trimming cost V 5 bases and J 6 bases; bases outside gene matches: 3. From germline, CDR1 is SGHTA and CDR2 FQGTGA. CDR3: CASSQGLAGVNEQFF. CDR3 coding DNA: TGTGCCAGCAGCCAGGGACTAGCGGGAGTCAATGAGCAGTTCTTC. Filled out from reference TRBV7-3 and TRBJ2-1, the complete variable domain reads GAGVSQTPSNKVTEKGKYVELRCDPISGHTALYWYRQSLGQGPEFLIYFQGTGAADDSGLPNDRFFAVRPEGSVSTLKIQRTERGDSAVYLCASSQGLAGVNEQFFGPGTRLTVL.

The genes are TRBV5-1 and TRBJ2-1; D may be TRBD2 (6 bases). V lost 4 bases and J lost 4, with 18 bases in between. In germline, CDR1 is SGHRS, CDR2 YFSETQ. The CDR3 totals 16 residues. The chain's CDR3 is CASSHREGGVYNEQFF. The CDR3 coding sequence is TGCGCCAGCAGCCATAGAGAGGGCGGGGTTTACAATGAGCAGTTCTTC.